These 10 T cell receptor beta chains came from one sample sequenced in a study of tumor-infiltrating lymphocytes in primary liver carcinoma. In addition to blood RNA drawn from unsorted whole blood, germline DNA was extracted. Using a constant-region primer together with ProtoScript II reverse transcriptase, TCR beta cDNA was made from roughly 520 ng of total RNA. Libraries for TCR beta were built through three nested multiplex PCR rounds, which together made up a slightly modified ARM-PCR procedure. The opening two PCR rounds, around 11 cycles each, paired TRBV1-TRBV30 forward primers with a C-beta reverse primer. TCRdb analysed the multiplex PCR reads with MiXCR anew, one entry per CDR3 protein. The sample holds more than 150,000 distinct CDR3 sequences, over 45% seen once. Material for sequencing was peripheral blood. Every receptor here comes from a man aged 40-49 years with primary liver carcinoma and hepatitis B virus infection.

Notes on this clonotype: A much larger clone lies a single base off, so this may be a read error. The genes are TRBV29-1 and TRBJ2-1, with D perhaps TRBD1 (5 bases). Germline V gene lookup returns CDR1 SQVTM and CDR2 ANQGSEA. The CDR3 spans 12 residues. V lost 6 bases to trimming and J lost 9 bases, with 15 bases between them. CDR3 nucleotides: TGCAGCGTAGCCCCCGACAGTGGTGAGCAGTTCTTC. Translation: CSVAPDSGEQFF.

This clonotype was detected only a few times. The CDR3 sequence: CASSLGLSAGQNTGELFF. The CDR3 DNA is TGTGCCAGCAGCTTAGGCCTTTCGGCGGGTCAGAACACCGGGGAGCTGTTTTTT. The chain couples TRBV5-4 to TRBJ2-2; D possibly corresponds to TRBD2 (5 bases). Germline V gene sequence: CDR1 SGHNT, CDR2 YYREEE (reference sequence). The CDR3 runs to 18 residues. Trimming cost V 2 bases and J 1 base, with 18 bases left between them.

About this clonotype itself: At one end the junction does not follow the germline gene, possibly because of a read error. This chain joins TRBV11-2 and TRBJ2-1; D may be TRBD1 (8 bases). Germline V CDR1 and CDR2: SGHAT, FQNNGV. The CDR3 has 14 residues. Here the CDR3 DNA reads TGTGCCAGCAGCCTAGCACAGGGGGGGAATGAGCAGTCCTTC. Protein product: CASSLAQGGNEQSF.

As concerns this clonotype: This may stem from a read error, because a much larger clone lies one nucleotide away. The chain is built from TRBV6-1 and TRBJ2-5; unclear D gene. V dropped 7 bases and J dropped 1 base, with 10 bases sitting between them. The CDR3 consists of 13 residues. Germline-derived CDR1 and CDR2 are MNHNS and SASEGT. The CDR3 coding sequence is TGTGCCAGCACCAGGAAGATCCAAGAGACCCAGTACTTC. It is translated as CASTRKIQETQYF.

This clonotype was detected once. The chain employs TRBV5-1 and TRBJ2-5; tentative D call: TRBD1 (5 bases). The germline V gene has CDR1 SGHRS and CDR2 YFSETQ. The V end was cut by 4 bases, the J end by 2 bases, with 9 bases between. CDR3 length: 13 amino acids. CDR3 nucleotides: TGCGCCAGCAGCAGGACAAGTCAAGAGACCCAGTACTTC. Its translation is CASSRTSQETQYF.

The gene calls are TRBV28 and TRBJ2-3, with D maybe TRBD2 (6 bases). Trimming shortened V by 6 bases and J by 0 bases, and 16 bases separated the two germline ends. CDR3 size: 16 residues. Germline V gene sequence: CDR1 MDHEN, CDR2 SYDVKM. This CDR3 is CASRLQFGGSTDTQYF. DNA of the CDR3: TGTGCCAGCAGACTTCAGTTCGGAGGGAGCACAGATACGCAGTATTTT. The complete variable domain, with remaining parts taken from reference TRBV28 and TRBJ2-3, reads DVKVTQSSRYLVKRTGEKVFLECVQDMDHENMFWYRQDPGLGLRLIYFSYDVKMKEKGDIPEGYSVSREKKERFSLILESASTNQTSMYLCASRLQFGGSTDTQYFGPGTRLTVL.

The chain combines TRBV2 with TRBJ2-1; 7 nucleotides line up with TRBD2. V lost 7 bases to trimming and J lost 12 bases; unmatched junction nucleotides: 18. The CDR3 spans 15 residues. In germline, CDR1 is SNHLY, CDR2 FYNNEI. The CDR3 bases are TGTGCCAGCAACGGGAGGAGTGAGCGGGCGGGTGTGCAGTTCTTC. Residues: CASNGRSERAGVQFF. The entire variable domain, with the rest obtained from reference TRBV2 and TRBJ2-1, is as follows: EPEVTQTPSHQVTQMGQEVILRCVPISNHLYFYWYRQILGQKVEFLVSFYNNEISEKSEIFDDQFSVERPDGSNFTLKIRSTKLEDSAMYFCASNGRSERAGVQFFGPGTRLTVL.

About this clonotype itself: The germline gene is not matched at one end of the junction; a read error may be the cause. The V and J genes are TRBV6-6 and TRBJ2-1; D unresolved. Looked up from germline, CDR1 is MNHNY and CDR2 is SVGAGI (reference sequence). The CDR3 length is 14 residues. CDR3 region: CASSYSLHYDEQFF. The CDR3 DNA reads TGTGCCAGCAGTTACTCGCTGCACTACGATGAGCAGTTCTTC.

Details on this clonotype: The germline gene is not matched at one end of the junction; a read error may be the cause. The V call is TRBV4-2, the J call TRBJ2-7, with 7 bases matching TRBD2. Germline-derived CDR1 and CDR2 are LGHNA and YNFKEQ. This CDR3 contains 16 residues. The CDR3 spells CANSQDAGVISYEQYF. The CDR3 DNA is TGTGCCAACAGCCAAGATGCGGGAGTAATCTCCTACGAGCAGTACTTC.

Comments on this clonotype: At one of its ends the junction is not consistent with the germline gene, which may arise from a read error. The chain uses TRBV6-5 and TRBJ2-3; possible D gene TRBD1, 6 bases. This CDR3 is 14 amino acids long. Germline CDR1 MNHEY, CDR2 SVGAGI. The DNA for the CDR3 is TGTGCTAGCAGTCTAGGGACATGGTCGGATACGCAGTATTTT. Amino acids: CASSLGTWSDTQYF.